The clone carrying this T cell receptor (beta chain) was counted between two and nine times. The antigen is not known. This sample is drawn from a study of Graves' ophthalmopathy and Graves' hyperthyroidism. Study-level points and caveats: Blood samples also showed most expanded thyroid clonotypes exceeding 0.001 frequency.

Amplifying from RNA transcripts, the study obtained TCR beta CDR3 regions. An opening RT-PCR round employed HTBI primers and preceded a second-round multiplex PCR. Via MiXCR, TCRdb re-called the multiplex PCR reads, giving one row per CDR3 protein. The table lists around 1,200,000 distinct CDR3 sequences, about 35% of them singletons. Hyperthyroidism cases were recent diagnoses of under 2 months' duration in people aged 18 to 65. Excluded: other autoimmune disease, uncontrolled infection, pregnancy or lactation. What was sequenced was peripheral blood or thyroid tissue (not recorded which). This receptor was taken from an adult man with Graves' hyperthyroidism.

This chain's CDR3 is CASSRVTYGYTF. CDR3 coding DNA: TGTGCCAGCAGCCGGGTCACTTATGGCTACACCTTC. This sequence joins TRBV6-2 or TRBV6-3 and TRBJ1-2; the D is unclear. V lost 6 bases and J lost 5, with 10 bases in between. The CDR3 sequence is 12 residues long. Germline V lookup: CDR1 MNHEY, CDR2 SVGEGT.